The next 25 T cell receptor beta chains were all read from a single sample in a study of blood T cell repertoires in COVID-19 (dated by TCRdb to the early 2020s). Receptors were amplified or captured by the immunoSEQ multiplex PCR assay. As stored in TCRdb, this immuneACCESS dataset retains in-frame rearrangements with V and J assigned. A fraction of the clones does not appear; measured against another copy, unresolved V genes explain less than half of the discrepancy, and the remainder lacks a known reason. The sample table holds about 370,000 clones, of which around 91% were seen once. The ten largest clones represent approximately 1% of the sample. The sequenced sample was PBMCs or T cells enriched from blood (not recorded which). These receptors came from a man in his late teens or twenties who had recovered from COVID-19.

CDR3 loop: CASTFGPTEAFF. CDR3 DNA sequence: TGTGCCAGCACTTTTGGGCCCACTGAAGCTTTCTTT. The chain couples TRBV2 to TRBJ1-1; no reliable D call. CDR1 and CDR2 (germline): SNHLY, FYNNEI. V was cut by 7 bases and J by 4 bases, with 10 bases left in between. The CDR3 consists of 12 residues.

Details on this clone: Distinct nucleotide sequences in the sample also encode this CDR3. DNA for the CDR3: TGTGCCAGTAGTATCCGACAGGGTAGCAATCAGCCCCAGCATTTT. Its protein is CASSIRQGSNQPQHF. The J gene is TRBJ1-5, the V gene TRBV19, with 7 bases lining up with TRBD1. CDR3 length: 15 amino acids. Per germline, CDR1 LNHDA and CDR2 SQIVND (reference sequence). V was pared by 3 bases and J by 0 bases, with 2 bases of the junction left unmatched.

This clone has more than one count but fewer than ten. The CDR3 nucleotides read TGTGCCAGCAGCTTGGCAGGGACTAGCGCGAACTACAATGAGCAGTTCTTC. Protein product: CASSLAGTSANYNEQFF. The chain joins TRBV5-8 to TRBJ2-1; 10 nucleotides agree with TRBD2. Per germline, CDR1 SGHTS and CDR2 YDEGEE. The CDR3 consists of 17 residues. V was pared by 0 bases and J by 3 bases, with 6 bases of the junction left unmatched.

The chain has TRBV19 and TRBJ2-2; D possibly corresponds to TRBD2 (5 bases). With 6 bases removed from V and 6 bases from J, the gap between germline ends came to 17 bases. From germline, CDR1 is LNHDA and CDR2 SQIVND (reference sequence). The CDR3 length is 15 residues. The CDR3 here is CASSRSRDIPGELFF. The CDR3 DNA is TGTGCCAGTAGCCGATCCCGGGATATTCCCGGGGAGCTGTTTTTT.

V gene TRBV11-3 combines with J gene TRBJ1-1; D not certain. With 3 bases removed from V and 0 bases from J, the gap between germline ends came to 8 bases. The CDR3 is 14 residues long. Germline lookup yields CDR1 SGHNT and CDR2 YENEEA. CDR3: CASSFSGLNTEAFF. In DNA, the CDR3 is TGTGCCAGCAGCTTCTCAGGCTTGAACACTGAAGCTTTCTTT.

J is TRBJ2-4 and V is TRBV19, with 9 positions matching TRBD2. V trimming: 3 bases; J trimming: 1 base; junction bases outside the gene matches: 4. The CDR3 contains 16 residues. Germline CDR1 and CDR2: LNHDA and SQIVND (reference sequence). This CDR3 reads CASSIFSGGAKNIQYF. CDR3 nucleotide sequence: TGTGCCAGTAGTATCTTCAGCGGGGGGGCCAAAAACATTCAGTACTTC.

The chain recombines TRBV4-1 with TRBJ1-5; the match to TRBD1 covers 7 bases. With 0 bases clipped from V and 9 bases from J, the junction kept 14 bases outside the gene matches. Germline CDR1 reads MGHRA; CDR2 reads YSYEKL. This CDR3 comprises 17 residues. CDR3 protein: CASSQDLRGQVVRPQHF. In DNA form, the CDR3 reads TGCGCCAGCAGCCAAGACTTAAGGGGGCAGGTTGTGAGGCCCCAGCATTTT.

The chain has TRBV19 and TRBJ1-1; D call uncertain. The CDR3 covers 13 residues. Germline CDR1 is LNHDA and CDR2 is SQIVND (reference sequence). V was shortened by 9 bases and J by 0 bases, with 11 bases between the two germline ends. The CDR3 protein is CASEREMNTEAFF. As DNA, the CDR3 is TGTGCCAGCGAGCGCGAGATGAACACTGAAGCTTTCTTT.

This chain connects TRBV28 to TRBJ2-7; 14 bases line up with TRBD2. CDR3 length: 14 residues. CDR1 is MDHEN and CDR2 is SYDVKM in the germline V gene. Trimming removed 5 bases from V and 6 bases from J; junction bases left unmatched: 3. CDR3 nucleotides: TGTGCCAGCAGTCCGGGACTAGCGGGAGTCGAGCAGTACTTC. It yields the protein CASSPGLAGVEQYF.

This chain connects TRBV3-1 (or the pseudogene TRBV3-2) to TRBJ2-5; 10 positions match TRBD2. With 4 bases clipped from V and 2 bases from J, the junction kept 4 bases outside the gene matches. The CDR3 is 15 amino acids. The V gene's germline CDR1 is LGHDT and CDR2 YNNKEL (reference sequence). The CDR3 spells CASSPRTSGQETQYF. The CDR3 nucleotides read TGTGCCAGCAGCCCCAGGACTAGCGGACAAGAGACCCAGTACTTC.

This clone has a handful of counts. The rearrangement joins TRBV4-2 to TRBJ2-3; the match to TRBD2 covers 8 bases. This CDR3 region has 20 residues. From germline, CDR1 is LGHNA and CDR2 YNFKEQ. J was trimmed by 0 bases and V by 1 base; bases with no gene match: 15. The CDR3 region is CASSQVRGGNRISSTDTQYF. The CDR3, as DNA: TGTGCCAGCAGCCAAGTTCGCGGGGGGAATCGGATATCTAGCACAGATACGCAGTATTTT.

V usage is TRBV30 and J usage is TRBJ2-2; D is possibly TRBD1 (6 bases). The CDR3 consists of 17 residues. The V gene lost 8 bases and the J gene lost 4 bases, with 26 bases spanning the gap. Germline CDR1 GTSNPN, CDR2 SVGIG (reference sequence). CDR3 sequence reads: CAAPAPQGLDSTGELFF. In nucleotides, the CDR3 is TGTGCCGCACCCGCCCCCCAGGGGTTGGATTCCACCGGGGAGCTGTTTTTT.

The V call is TRBV3-1 (or the pseudogene TRBV3-2), the J call TRBJ1-6; D unresolved. The V gene lost 5 bases and the J gene lost 7 bases, with 15 bases spanning the gap. The CDR3 has 15 residues. Per the germline V gene, CDR1 is LGHDT and CDR2 is YNNKEL (reference sequence). The CDR3 region has the DNA TGTGCCAGCAGCAGAGACTCGAGGGTGAATTCACCCCTCCACTTT. Its protein product is CASSRDSRVNSPLHF.

The rearrangement joins TRBV18 to TRBJ2-7; D gene ambiguous. Looked up from germline, CDR1 is KGHSH and CDR2 is LQKENI. Trimming stripped 1 base from V and 4 bases from J, with 8 bases between. The CDR3 is 13 residues long. The CDR3 DNA sequence: TGTGCCAGCTCACCACAATTTCGGTACGAGCAGTACTTC. Its protein is CASSPQFRYEQYF.

The chain employs TRBV7-2 and TRBJ2-1; 9 nucleotides align to TRBD1. CDR3 length: 14 amino acids. Germline CDR1 reads SGHTA; CDR2 reads FQGNSA. V gave up 11 bases and J gave up 7 bases; unmatched junction bases: 12. The CDR3 DNA reads as TGTGCCTCGCGATGGGACAGGGCGGCAAATGAGCAGTTCTTC. This codes for CASRWDRAANEQFF. The entire variable domain, with the rest obtained from reference TRBV7-2 and TRBJ2-1, is as follows: GAGVSQSPSNKVTEKGKDVELRCDPISGHTALYWYRQSLGQGLEFLIYFQGNSAPDKSGLPSDRFSAERTGGSVSTLTIQRTQQEDSAVYLCASRWDRAANEQFFGPGTRLTVL.

Turning to this clone: One end of the junction is discordant with germline, which a read error may explain. The chain employs TRBV4-1 and TRBJ2-3; D possibly corresponds to TRBD1 (6 bases). Germline CDR1 MGHRA, CDR2 YSYEKL. There are 17 residues in the CDR3. In DNA, the CDR3 is TGCGCCAGCAGCGAAGAGGCGGCAGGGGTAGGGTCTAGGGGACAGTATTTT. Amino acids: CASSEEAAGVGSRGQYF.

V usage is TRBV7-2 and J usage is TRBJ2-7; perhaps TRBD2 as D (6 bases). The CDR3 loop spans 14 amino acids. Germline V gene sequence: CDR1 SGHTA, CDR2 FQGNSA. V was trimmed by 1 base and J by 3 bases, leaving 10 bases between them. The CDR3 loop reads CASSLGVSGYEQYF. Here the CDR3 DNA reads TGTGCCAGCAGCTTAGGGGTTAGCGGCTACGAGCAGTACTTC.

The chain links TRBV11-1 to TRBJ2-7; TRBD1 might be the D (5 bases). V was clipped by 3 bases and J by 4 bases, with 7 bases between them. The CDR3 sequence is 12 residues long. Germline CDR1 and CDR2: SGHAT and FQDESV (reference sequence). The CDR3 nucleotides read TGTGCCAGCAGCTTCGACAGTTACGAGCAGTACTTC. Residues: CASSFDSYEQYF. Based on the CDR3 plus reference TRBV11-1 and TRBJ2-7, the full variable domain is EAEVAQSPRYKITEKSQAVAFWCDPISGHATLYWYRQILGQGPELLVQFQDESVVDDSQLPKDRFSAERLKGVDSTLKIQPAELGDSAMYLCASSFDSYEQYFGPGTRLTVT.

V is TRBV6-5 and J is TRBJ1-2; D is unresolved. The CDR3 covers 13 residues. Trimming cost V 0 bases and J 8 bases, with 10 bases left between them. Germline CDR1 reads MNHEY; CDR2 reads SVGAGI. This CDR3 is CASSYSGDWGYTF. The DNA of the CDR3 is TGTGCCAGCAGTTACTCCGGGGATTGGGGCTACACCTTC.

This chain connects TRBV7-2 to TRBJ1-3; D remains ambiguous. The germline gives CDR1 SGHTA, CDR2 FQGNSA. Trimming took off 0 bases at V and 11 bases at J, with 14 bases between the two ends. This CDR3 contains 14 residues. This CDR3 reads CASSLASLAVPIYF. The CDR3 DNA sequence: TGTGCCAGCAGCTTAGCCTCCTTAGCTGTCCCCATATATTTT.

Only one count was recorded for this clone. The chain uses TRBV27 and TRBJ2-7, with no clear D. CDR1 and CDR2 from the germline V gene are MNHEY and SMNVEV (reference sequence). The CDR3 is 12 residues long. Deletions cut 5 bases from V and 0 bases from J, with 5 bases between. The DNA of the CDR3 is TGTGCCAGCAGTCATAGCTCCTACGAGCAGTACTTC. As protein: CASSHSSYEQYF.

This clone was counted a single time. The chain combines TRBV3-1 (or the pseudogene TRBV3-2) with TRBJ1-1, with D possibly being TRBD1 (5 bases). This CDR3 region has 14 residues. Per germline, CDR1 LGHDT and CDR2 YNNKEL (reference sequence). Deletions cut 5 bases from V and 4 bases from J, with 14 bases between. As DNA, the CDR3 is TGTGCCAGCAGCGATACCGACAGAGGCACTGAAGCTTTCTTT. This encodes CASSDTDRGTEAFF.

V and J are TRBV7-8 and TRBJ2-4, with a possible D match to TRBD2 (6 bases). Trimming cost V 6 bases and J 2 bases, with 11 bases left between them. The CDR3 totals 14 residues. Germline V CDR1 and CDR2: SGHVS, FQNEAQ. This CDR3 is CASSGRGSKNIQYF. In DNA, the CDR3 is TGTGCCAGCAGTGGGCGGGGTTCCAAAAACATTCAGTACTTC. The variable domain in full, with the rest retrieved from reference TRBV7-8 and TRBJ2-4, is GAGVSQSPRYKVAKRGQDVALRCDPISGHVSLFWYQQALGQGPEFLTYFQNEAQLDKSGLPSDRFFAERPEGSVSTLKIQRTQQEDSAVYLCASSGRGSKNIQYFGAGTRLSVL.

This chain joins TRBV7-6 and TRBJ2-7; 8 positions match TRBD1. V lost 1 base and J lost 6; bases outside the gene matches: 5. The CDR3 has 14 amino acids. CDR1 SGHVS and CDR2 FNYEAQ come from the germline V gene. The CDR3 sequence is CASSLGTGFREQYF. CDR3 coding DNA: TGTGCCAGCAGCTTAGGGACAGGGTTCCGCGAGCAGTACTTC.

The CDR3 DNA follows: TGTGCCAGCAGACGGGGACAGAACAATCAGCCCCAGCATTTT. Residues: CASRRGQNNQPQHF. The genes are TRBV2 and TRBJ1-5; the match to TRBD1 covers 7 bases. V dropped 6 bases and J dropped 3; count of bases not matched to a gene: 5. The CDR3 length is 14 residues. The germline V gene has CDR1 SNHLY and CDR2 FYNNEI.